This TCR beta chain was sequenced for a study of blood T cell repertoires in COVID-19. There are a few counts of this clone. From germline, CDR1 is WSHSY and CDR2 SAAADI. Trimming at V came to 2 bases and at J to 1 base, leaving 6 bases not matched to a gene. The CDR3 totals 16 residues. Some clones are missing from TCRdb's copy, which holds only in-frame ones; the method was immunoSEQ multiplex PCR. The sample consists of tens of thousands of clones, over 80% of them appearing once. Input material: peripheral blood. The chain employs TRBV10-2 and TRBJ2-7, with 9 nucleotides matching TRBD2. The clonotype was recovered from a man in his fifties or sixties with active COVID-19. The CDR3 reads CASSELRTSVSYEQYF. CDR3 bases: TGCGCCAGCAGTGAGCTGAGGACTAGCGTGTCCTACGAGCAGTACTTC.